This TCR beta chain stems from a study of blood T cell repertoires in COVID-19. Study summary: Sample material is recorded as cDNA or gDNA derived from T cells, B-cell-depleted T cells, or PBMCs.

Original analysis: Estimates of nucleated cell counts were drawn from the amplification of reference gene primers. Produced via immunoSEQ multiplex PCR; TCRdb's table is partial and in-frame only. The V and J calls and clone size were taken over from that table, and D and trimming were inferred from the DNA. Here the sample spans over 70,000 clones, approximately 86% being singletons. The V end lost 3 bases, the J end lost 3 bases, and 22 bases lay between the germline ends. CDR1 and CDR2 from the germline V gene are MNHEY and SVGEGT. This CDR3 region has 18 residues. The clonotype was recovered from a human donor in a cohort sampled during active COVID-19. The material sequenced was peripheral blood. V is TRBV6-2 or TRBV6-3 and J is TRBJ2-3; perhaps TRBD1 as D (6 bases). Written as DNA, the CDR3 is TGTGCCAGCAGTTATCTCAGCGGACAGTCCCTTCTTACAGATACGCAGTATTTT. It is translated as CASSYLSGQSLLTDTQYF.